This T cell receptor (beta chain) was retrieved from a study of T cell repertoires in cytomegalovirus infection. The study, taken as a whole, reports: HLA-C-restricted CMV clonotypes gave the most frequent clonotype in two of eight donors.

In TCRdb, the reads were re-called with MiXCR into one record per CDR3 protein. The profile shows some 250,000 distinct CDR3 sequences, approximately 9% of them singletons. A note on this clonotype: Its antigen is not identified.

The V segment lost 6 bases and the J segment 6 bases; nucleotides outside the gene matches: 10. Germline-derived CDR1 and CDR2 are SGHTA and FQGNSA. The length of the CDR3 is 16 residues. This receptor was identified in a human donor in good health (CMV status not recorded). Some clones in this sample may be carry-over from other donors' samples. Sequencing was performed on PBMCs. V gene TRBV7-2 combines with J gene TRBJ2-1, with 11 bases lining up with TRBD1. The CDR3 bases are TGTGCCAGCAGTTCCTCCCGGGACAGGGGGAGCAATGAGCAGTTCTTC. Amino acids: CASSSSRDRGSNEQFF.